The sequence of this TCR beta chain was determined in a study of shared clonotypes between healthy human individuals. Findings of the study overall: Among donors, sharing of clonotypes was expected to be affected by sequencing depth. Represented diversity, genetic and exposure-history alike, was limited by few donors. The rarefaction results pointed to incomplete sorted-subset sequencing despite large depth.

Naive CD8 cells lacked CD45RO, underwent positive selection for CCR7 and left out terminally differentiated effector memory CD45RA+ cells. From germline, CDR1 is SGHRS and CDR2 YFSETQ. The CDR3 covers 15 residues. V lost 5 bases to trimming and J lost 5 bases, with 20 bases between them. Some clones are missing from TCRdb's copy, which holds only in-frame ones; the method was immunoSEQ multiplex PCR. The sample has approximately 600,000 clones; roughly 96% are singletons. Regarding this clone: Its antigen remains unidentified.

The sequencing sample was made of naive CD8+ T cells sorted from blood. The TCR comes from a woman between 25 and 40 years old in good health. This chain links TRBV5-1 with TRBJ2-7; TRBD2 is a possible D gene (5 bases). In DNA, the CDR3 is TGCGCCAGCAGACCTCCTCGGAGGACCCTCAACGAGCAGTACTTC. Translating gives CASRPPRRTLNEQYF.